The rows below give T cell receptor beta chains drawn from one sample of a study of cytomegalovirus exposure and HLA in healthy donors. TCRdb's table, derived via immunoSEQ multiplex PCR, lists solely in-frame clones and lacks some. The data show under 300,000 clones, roughly 89% seen once. Sequencing input: PBMCs. The receptors come from a young woman in good health and CMV-seronegative. CDR3s include the opening cysteine and the closing phenylalanine or tryptophan. A D gene is named only where the DNA matches it firmly. Rows may omit the clone size; those that give it use once, few, many or a size class.

J | V | size | D | CDR3 | DNA
TRBJ1-1 | TRBV7-8 | once | - | CASSFRQATEAFF | TGTGCCAGCAGCTTCCGACAGGCGACTGAAGCTTTCTTT
TRBJ2-1 | TRBV5-1 | - | TRBD1 | CASSLGTDLEQFF | TGCGCCAGCAGCTTAGGGACAGACCTGGAGCAGTTCTTC
TRBJ2-3 | TRBV5-4 | - | - | CASSLGGDTQYF | TGTGCCAGCAGCTTAGGCGGAGATACGCAGTATTTT
TRBJ2-1 | TRBV10-3 | - | TRBD2 | CAISVWSGGSSYNEQFF | TGTGCCATCAGTGTTTGGTCGGGGGGGAGCTCCTACAATGAGCAGTTCTTC
TRBJ2-5 | TRBV29-1 | - | TRBD2 | CSVVSGRKEFETQYF | TGCAGCGTTGTAAGCGGGAGAAAAGAATTCGAGACCCAGTACTTC
TRBJ2-3 | TRBV7-9 | - | - | CASSWAGRGRADTQYF | TGTGCCAGCAGCTGGGCGGGAAGGGGGCGGGCAGATACGCAGTATTTT
TRBJ1-4 | TRBV7-9 | once | TRBD1 | CASSEGDRGPTNEKLFF | TGTGCCAGCAGCGAAGGGGACAGGGGGCCAACTAATGAAAAACTGTTTTTT
TRBJ2-7 | TRBV6-1 | - | TRBD1 | CASRTGDRGIEQYF | TGTGCCAGCAGGACGGGGGACAGGGGTATCGAGCAGTACTTC
TRBJ1-6 | TRBV28 | - | - | CASSLAVRINSPLHF | TGTGCCAGCAGTTTGGCAGTACGAATTAATTCACCCCTCCACTTT
TRBJ2-5 | TRBV6-1 | - | TRBD2 | CASSETSGGGDETQYF | TGTGCCAGCAGTGAAACTAGCGGGGGCGGGGACGAGACCCAGTACTTC
TRBJ1-2 | TRBV28 | - | - | CASLRDTSNYGYTF | TGTGCCAGCCTCCGGGACACTTCTAACTATGGCTACACCTTC
TRBJ2-1 | TRBV7-8 | - | TRBD2 | CASRLDRGGDWNEQFF | TGTGCCAGCAGATTAGATCGGGGGGGTGATTGGAATGAGCAGTTCTTC
TRBJ2-7 | TRBV4-1 | - | TRBD1 | CASSQPGQGTSEQYF | TGCGCCAGCAGCCAACCGGGACAGGGTACCAGCGAGCAGTACTTC
TRBJ2-1 | TRBV5-6 | - | TRBD1 | CASTRDRGYISYNEQFF | TGTGCCAGCACGCGGGACAGGGGGTACATCTCCTACAATGAGCAGTTCTTC
TRBJ2-3 | TRBV7-7 | - | TRBD1 | CASSSTGTETDTQYF | TGTGCTAGCAGCTCGACCGGGACAGAAACAGATACGCAGTATTTT
TRBJ1-2 | TRBV7-2 | - | TRBD1 | CASSTRDRGLRGYTF | TGTGCCAGCAGCACGCGGGACAGGGGTCTTAGGGGCTACACCTTC
TRBJ1-2 | TRBV11-2 | - | - | CASSLGGVLDYGYTF | TGTGCCAGCAGCTTAGGCGGAGTTCTCGACTATGGCTACACCTTC
TRBJ2-1 | TRBV9 | - | TRBD2 | CASSVGMASGYYNEQFF | TGTGCCAGCAGCGTAGGAATGGCTAGCGGGTACTACAATGAGCAGTTCTTC
TRBJ2-7 | TRBV7-9 | - | - | CASTRPPYEQYF | TGTGCCAGCACCAGGCCCCCCTACGAGCAGTACTTC
TRBJ1-3 | TRBV29-1 | once | - | CSVGSGNTIYF | TGCAGCGTCGGCTCTGGAAACACCATATATTTT
TRBJ2-3 | TRBV30 | - | TRBD1 | CAWTLRQGKRTDTQYF | TGTGCCTGGACCCTAAGACAGGGGAAAAGGACAGATACGCAGTATTTT
TRBJ2-3 | TRBV9 | - | TRBD2 | CASSVVGSSGGLGSQYF | TGTGCCAGCAGCGTAGTGGGTTCTAGCGGGGGACTGGGGTCGCAGTATTTT
TRBJ2-2 | TRBV20-1 | - | - | CSASHPGELFF | TGCAGTGCTAGTCATCCCGGGGAGCTGTTTTTT
TRBJ1-6 | TRBV7-9 | - | - | CASSPVASYNSPLHF | TGTGCCAGCAGCCCCGTGGCCAGTTATAATTCACCCCTCCACTTT
TRBJ1-2 | TRBV28 | once | TRBD1 | CASSLLPGQGSAGYTF | TGTGCCAGCAGTTTATTGCCGGGACAGGGATCGGCTGGCTACACCTTC
TRBJ2-6 | TRBV9 | - | TRBD1 | CASSPRQGGAGANVLTF | TGTGCCAGCAGCCCACGACAGGGTGGGGCTGGGGCCAACGTCCTGACTTTC
TRBJ2-1 | TRBV5-1 | once | TRBD1 | CASSEQGAPGNEQFF | TGCGCCAGCAGCGAACAGGGGGCGCCCGGGAATGAGCAGTTCTTC
TRBJ1-1 | TRBV5-1 | - | - | CASSVNSANTEAFF | TGCGCCAGCAGCGTGAATAGTGCTAACACTGAAGCTTTCTTT
TRBJ1-2 | TRBV28 | - | - | CASSFISVNYGYTF | TGTGCCAGCAGTTTTATATCTGTTAACTATGGCTACACCTTC
TRBJ1-3 | TRBV15 | - | - | CATSRGLNSGNTIYF | TGTGCCACCAGCAGAGGGCTGAACTCTGGAAACACCATATATTTT
TRBJ1-5 | TRBV2 | - | - | CASGADSNQPQHF | TGTGCCAGCGGAGCGGATAGCAATCAGCCCCAGCATTTT
TRBJ2-2 | TRBV28 | - | - | CASSPNRQSDTGELFF | TGTGCCAGCAGTCCGAATCGACAGAGTGACACCGGGGAGCTGTTTTTT
TRBJ2-4 | TRBV9 | - | - | CASSVRPSENIQYF | TGTGCCAGCAGCGTAAGACCGAGCGAAAACATTCAGTACTTC